This T cell receptor beta chain was profiled in a study of response to subunit inactivated influenza vaccine. TCRdb fed the RT-PCR reads into MiXCR, producing one record per CDR3 protein. Counted here are 800,000 to 1,000,000 distinct CDR3 sequences, 21% occurring once; the ten biggest clones make up 9.5% to 13%. This clonotype has ten or more counts. CDR3 length equals 13 residues. Trimming took off 8 bases at V and 2 bases at J, with 13 bases between the two ends. CDR1 MDHEN and CDR2 SYDVKM come from the germline V gene. This sample comprised PBMCs from blood, obtained 5 days after vaccination. The chain carries TRBV28 and TRBJ2-7; D tentatively fits TRBD1 or TRBD2 (5 bases each). This clonotype was obtained from a man in his fifties who received an inactivated influenza vaccine. This CDR3 reads CASRDGQTYEQYF. The CDR3 nucleotides read TGTGCCAGCCGGGACGGACAAACCTACGAGCAGTACTTC.